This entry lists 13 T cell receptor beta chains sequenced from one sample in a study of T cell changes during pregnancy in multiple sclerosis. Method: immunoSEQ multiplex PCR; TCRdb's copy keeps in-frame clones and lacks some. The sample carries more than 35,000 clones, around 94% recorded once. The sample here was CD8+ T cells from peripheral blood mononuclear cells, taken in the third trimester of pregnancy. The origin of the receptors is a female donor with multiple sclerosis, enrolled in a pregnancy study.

The CDR3 DNA reads TGTGCCAGCAGAGGACAGGGCCGGGGTCGCGATGAAAAACTGTTTTTT. This gives the protein CASRGQGRGRDEKLFF. The V call is TRBV25-1, the J call TRBJ1-4; 8 nucleotides match TRBD1. There are 16 residues in the CDR3. The V gene's germline CDR1 is MGHDK and CDR2 SYGVNS. J was trimmed by 6 bases and V by 6 bases; bases with no gene match: 12.

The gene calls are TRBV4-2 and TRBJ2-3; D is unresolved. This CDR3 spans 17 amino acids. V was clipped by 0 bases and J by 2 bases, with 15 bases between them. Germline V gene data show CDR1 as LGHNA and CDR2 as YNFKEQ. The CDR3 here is CASSQDPPFLYTDTQYF. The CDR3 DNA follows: TGTGCCAGCAGCCAAGACCCCCCCTTCTTATACACAGATACGCAGTATTTT.

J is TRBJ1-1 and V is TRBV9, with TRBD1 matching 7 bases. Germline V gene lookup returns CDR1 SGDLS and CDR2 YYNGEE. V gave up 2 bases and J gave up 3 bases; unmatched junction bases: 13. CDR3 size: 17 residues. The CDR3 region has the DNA TGTGCCAGCAGCGTTATAACAGGGGCCGCTGGCCACACTGAAGCTTTCTTT. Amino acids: CASSVITGAAGHTEAFF.

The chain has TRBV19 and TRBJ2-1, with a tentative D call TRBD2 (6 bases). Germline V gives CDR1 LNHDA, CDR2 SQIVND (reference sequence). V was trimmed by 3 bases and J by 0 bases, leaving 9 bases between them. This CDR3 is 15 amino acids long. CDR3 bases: TGTGCCAGTAGTATTGGGGGGACCTCCTACAATGAGCAGTTCTTC. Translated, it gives CASSIGGTSYNEQFF. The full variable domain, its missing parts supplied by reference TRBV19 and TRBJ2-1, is DGGITQSPKYLFRKEGQNVTLSCEQNLNHDAMYWYRQDPGQGLRLIYYSQIVNDFQKGDIAEGYSVSREKKESFPLTVTSAQKNPTAFYLCASSIGGTSYNEQFFGPGTRLTVL.

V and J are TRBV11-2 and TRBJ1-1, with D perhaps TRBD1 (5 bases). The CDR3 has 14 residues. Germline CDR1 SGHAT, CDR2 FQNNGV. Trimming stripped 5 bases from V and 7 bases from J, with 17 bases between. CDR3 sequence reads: CASSRTTGVIEAFF. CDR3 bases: TGTGCCAGCAGCCGGACAACAGGAGTTATTGAAGCTTTCTTT.

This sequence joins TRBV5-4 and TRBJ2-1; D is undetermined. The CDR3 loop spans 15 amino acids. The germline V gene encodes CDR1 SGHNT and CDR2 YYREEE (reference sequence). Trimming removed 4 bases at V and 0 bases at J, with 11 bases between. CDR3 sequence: CASSVDKNSYNEQFF. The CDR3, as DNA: TGTGCCAGCAGCGTAGACAAGAACTCCTACAATGAGCAGTTCTTC.

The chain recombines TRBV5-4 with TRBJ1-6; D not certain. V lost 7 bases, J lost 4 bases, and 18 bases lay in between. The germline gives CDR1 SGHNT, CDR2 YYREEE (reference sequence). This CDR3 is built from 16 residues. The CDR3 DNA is TGTGCCAGCCAAGCTGACAACAGATTTTATAATTCACCCCTCCACTTT. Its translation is CASQADNRFYNSPLHF.

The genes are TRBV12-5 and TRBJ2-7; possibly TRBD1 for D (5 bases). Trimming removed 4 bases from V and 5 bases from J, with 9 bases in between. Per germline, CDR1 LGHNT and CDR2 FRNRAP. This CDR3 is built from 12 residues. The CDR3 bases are TGTGCTAGTGGTTACCAGGGCCACGAGCAGTACTTC. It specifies CASGYQGHEQYF. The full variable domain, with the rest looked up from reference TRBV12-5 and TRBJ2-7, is DARVTQTPRHKVTEMGQEVTMRCQPILGHNTVFWYRQTMMQGLELLAYFRNRAPLDDSGMPKDRFSAEMPDATLATLKIQPSEPRDSAVYFCASGYQGHEQYFGPGTRLTVT.

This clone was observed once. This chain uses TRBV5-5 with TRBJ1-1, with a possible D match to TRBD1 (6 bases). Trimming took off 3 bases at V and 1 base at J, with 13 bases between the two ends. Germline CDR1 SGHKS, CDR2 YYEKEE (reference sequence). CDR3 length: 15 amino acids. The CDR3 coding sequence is TGTGCCAGCAGCTATGATCAGACAGGGAACACTGAAGCTTTCTTT. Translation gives CASSYDQTGNTEAFF.

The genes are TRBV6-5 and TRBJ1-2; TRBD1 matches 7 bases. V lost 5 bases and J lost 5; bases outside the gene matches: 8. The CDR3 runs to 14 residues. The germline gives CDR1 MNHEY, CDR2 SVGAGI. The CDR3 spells CASSLSGTAYGYTF. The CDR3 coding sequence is TGTGCCAGCAGTCTCTCTGGGACAGCTTATGGCTACACCTTC.

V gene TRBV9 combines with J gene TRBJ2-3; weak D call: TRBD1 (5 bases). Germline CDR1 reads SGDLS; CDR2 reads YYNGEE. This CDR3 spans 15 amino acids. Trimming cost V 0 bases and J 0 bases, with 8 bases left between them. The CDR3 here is CASSVARVSTDTQYF. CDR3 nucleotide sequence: TGTGCCAGCAGCGTAGCCAGGGTTAGCACAGATACGCAGTATTTT.

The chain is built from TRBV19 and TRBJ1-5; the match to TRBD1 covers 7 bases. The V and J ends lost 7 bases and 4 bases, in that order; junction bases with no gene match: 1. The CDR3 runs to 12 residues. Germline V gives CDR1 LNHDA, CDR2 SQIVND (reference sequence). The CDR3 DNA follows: TGTGCCAGTACAGGGGGAAATCAGCCCCAGCATTTT. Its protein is CASTGGNQPQHF.

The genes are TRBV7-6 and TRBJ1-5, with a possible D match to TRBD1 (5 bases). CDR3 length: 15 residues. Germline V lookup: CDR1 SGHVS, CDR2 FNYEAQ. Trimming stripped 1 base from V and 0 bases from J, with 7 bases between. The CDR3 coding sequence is TGTGCCAGCAGCTTAGGGGGGGGTAGCAATCAGCCCCAGCATTTT. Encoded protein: CASSLGGGSNQPQHF.